This T cell receptor (beta chain) was observed in a study of T cells of healthy individuals. J lost 2 bases, V lost 8 bases, and 6 bases had no gene match. The germline gives CDR1 SNHLY, CDR2 FYNNEI. The CDR3 totals 14 residues. TCRdb redid the calling of the 5' RACE reads with MiXCR, one entry per CDR3 protein. Among 40,000 to 65,000 distinct CDR3 sequences, about 15% were seen once, and the ten largest hold around 16%. This clonotype was seen at least ten times. The sequence derives from a human donor in good health. The chain employs TRBV2 and TRBJ2-3; 8 bases map to TRBD1. The chain's CDR3 is CASSRDRNTDTQYF. In DNA, the CDR3 is TGTGCCAGCTCCCGGGACAGGAACACAGATACGCAGTATTTT.